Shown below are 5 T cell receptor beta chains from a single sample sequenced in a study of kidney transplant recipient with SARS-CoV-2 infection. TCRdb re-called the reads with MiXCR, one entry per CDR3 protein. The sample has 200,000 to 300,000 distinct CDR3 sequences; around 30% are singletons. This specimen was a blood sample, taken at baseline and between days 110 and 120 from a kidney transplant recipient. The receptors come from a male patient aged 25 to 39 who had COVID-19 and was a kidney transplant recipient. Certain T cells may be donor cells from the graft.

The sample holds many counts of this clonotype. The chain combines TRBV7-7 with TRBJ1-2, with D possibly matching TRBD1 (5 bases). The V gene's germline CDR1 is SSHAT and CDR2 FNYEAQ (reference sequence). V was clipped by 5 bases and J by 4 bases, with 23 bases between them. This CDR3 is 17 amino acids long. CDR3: CASSGGNKCRKTYGYTF. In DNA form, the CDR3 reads TGTGCCAGCAGCGGGGGTAATAAGTGCCGAAAGACCTATGGCTACACCTTC.

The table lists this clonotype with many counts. In DNA, the CDR3 is TGTGCCAGCAGTCGAGGCTATGGCTACACCTTC. This translates into CASSRGYGYTF. V gene TRBV12-3 or TRBV12-4 combines with J gene TRBJ1-2, with unresolved D. Trimming cost V 5 bases and J 4 bases, with 5 bases left between them. The CDR3 totals 11 residues.

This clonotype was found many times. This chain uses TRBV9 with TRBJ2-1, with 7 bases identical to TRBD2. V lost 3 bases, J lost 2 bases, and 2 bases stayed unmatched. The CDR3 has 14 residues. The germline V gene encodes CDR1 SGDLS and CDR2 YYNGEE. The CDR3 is CASSAGLAYNEQFF. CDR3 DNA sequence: TGTGCCAGCAGCGCCGGACTAGCCTACAATGAGCAGTTCTTC.

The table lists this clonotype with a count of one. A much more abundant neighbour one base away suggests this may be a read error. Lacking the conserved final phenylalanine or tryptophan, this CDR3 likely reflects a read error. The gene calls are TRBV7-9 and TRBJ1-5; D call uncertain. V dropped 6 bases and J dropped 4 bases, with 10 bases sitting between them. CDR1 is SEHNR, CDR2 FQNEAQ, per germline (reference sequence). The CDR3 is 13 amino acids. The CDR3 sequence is CASSRGENQPQHL. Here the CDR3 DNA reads TGTGCCAGCAGTCGGGGTGAGAATCAGCCCCAGCATCTT.

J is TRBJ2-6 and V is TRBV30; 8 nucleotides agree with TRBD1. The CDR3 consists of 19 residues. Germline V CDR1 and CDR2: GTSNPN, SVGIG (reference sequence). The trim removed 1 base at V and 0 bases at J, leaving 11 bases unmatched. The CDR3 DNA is TGTGCCTGGAGTGGCTCAAACAGGGGGGTCTTCTCTGGGGCCAACGTCCTGACTTTC. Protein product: CAWSGSNRGVFSGANVLTF.